This T cell receptor beta chain was identified in a study of CD8 T cells in Susac syndrome (dated 2019 in TCRdb). For context, the study as a whole: Among the sequenced Susac syndrome patients, about 6 had clinically active disease and 8 or 9 were in clinical remission. Susac syndrome patients were therapy-naive, on corticosteroids (some also receiving IVIg), or on IVIg alone at blood withdrawal. Repertoire sequencing was used to test whether CD8+ T cell activation and differentiation in Susac syndrome was antigen driven.

Including the terminal cysteine and phenylalanine, the CDR3 comprises 14 residues. Of all the DNA, just the CDR3 is kept, 42 bases in frame from base 1. The V end gives up 10 bases and the J end 1 base, leaving 4 bases in the junction not matched to a gene. For CDR1 and CDR2, the germline V gene lists ENHRY and SYGVKD. A note on this clonotype: This receptor's antigen is unknown. No base-level quality is on record; no much larger clone is a single base apart.

Beyond this particular receptor, the publication reports: No clonal expansion was detected in the CD4+ T cell repertoire of Susac syndrome patients. The number of individuals in the TCR sequencing and HLA analysis was acknowledged as relatively small.

High-throughput TCR beta sequencing profiled peripheral blood CD8+ and CD4+ T cells from healthy donors, Susac syndrome patients and multiple sclerosis patients. The Susac syndrome patients fulfilled recently defined diagnostic criteria for definite or probable disease. Bulk CD8+ and CD4+ T cells were purified by magnetic negative isolation, while CD8+ TEMRA cells were enriched using FACS. Blood was drawn into EDTA tubes, processed within 24 hours, and PBMCs were isolated by density gradient centrifugation. PBMCs intended for TCR sequencing were frozen in liquid nitrogen and were later thawed in a 37 degrees C water bath. A purity of at least 90% was achieved for sorted or isolated CD4+, CD8+ and CD8+ TEMRA cells. RNA was extracted using the RNeasy kit, and about 0.5 to 1 ug of the RNA was reverse transcribed with random hexamers. TCR beta CDR3 regions were amplified with the immunoSEQ multiplex PCR assay covering 54 Vbeta and 13 Jbeta segments. Bias from PCR amplification was corrected by using a synthetic template baseline for primer optimization and for computational correction. Under the source paper's analysis protocol: Reads were annotated to V, D and J genes according to IMGT and were analyzed with immunoSEQ Analyzer, with only productive sequences retained. Clonality was calculated as one minus the Shannon entropy normalized by log2 of the number of productive unique sequences. For each patient and control, public and private clones were evaluated within the 100 most prevalent clones. Clones were defined as Susac-specific when absent from the healthy and MS cohorts, from about 1,100 published viral clones and from other ImmuneACCESS disease sequences. TCRdb applied fastp at Q25 and MiXCR to the public reads, then kept only in-frame beta chains. Each entry merges the rows of one CDR3 protein and shows their most common DNA and genes. Clone size and V and J calls follow TCRdb, not the original study. This sample has about 240,000 distinct CDR3 sequences in its table, and 90% to 96% of those were observed once. The ten largest clones represent 0.095% to 0.12% of the sample.

Sequencing input: CD4+ T cells from PBMCs. This receptor was taken from a human donor with Susac syndrome. The rearranged chain carries TRBV10-3 and TRBJ2-3, and 11 junction bases match TRBD2. The DNA sequence reads TGTGCCACTCAACTAGCGGGAGGCACAGATACGCAGTATTTT. Translated, it reads CATQLAGGTDTQYF.